The rows below give T cell receptor beta chains drawn from one sample of a study of OX40 agonist ivuxolimab in advanced cancers. Data came from immunoSEQ multiplex PCR; TCRdb stores just in-frame clones and leaves some out. Here the sample spans tens of thousands of clones, roughly 85% being singletons. The input for sequencing was CD4+ or CD8+ T cells sorted from blood, taken in a trial of the OX40 agonist ivuxolimab. Source of these receptors: an adult with an advanced solid tumor such as melanoma, head and neck, liver or kidney cancer. The CDR3 runs from the conserved cysteine through the conserved F or W. The D gene is left open where the match is weak. Clone size is given for some rows only: seen once, a few or many times, or a class if the clone is expanded.

TRBJ2-3 | TRBV10-1 | NA | TRBD1 | CASSEYPGQGGDTQYF | TGCGCCAGCAGTGAGTACCCCGGACAGGGGGGAGATACGCAGTATTTT
TRBJ2-2 | TRBV5-1 | NA | NA | CASSFGGRSGELFF | TGCGCCAGCAGCTTCGGGGGGCGCTCCGGGGAGCTGTTTTTT
TRBJ2-4 | TRBV5-1 | NA | NA | CASSPTTSKNIQYF | TGCGCCAGCAGCCCGACCACATCCAAAAACATTCAGTACTTC
TRBJ1-1 | TRBV5-1 | NA | NA | CASSFSMTDVNTEAFF | TGCGCCAGCAGCTTTTCAATGACAGATGTGAACACTGAAGCTTTCTTT
TRBJ2-1 | TRBV28 | NA | TRBD2 | CASSSGTSGSYNEQFF | TGTGCCAGCAGTTCCGGGACTAGCGGGAGCTACAATGAGCAGTTCTTC
TRBJ1-6 | TRBV25-1 | NA | NA | CASSDDRGSPLHF | TGTGCCAGCAGTGACGATCGGGGTTCACCCCTCCACTTT
TRBJ2-5 | TRBV18 | NA | NA | CASSPPGPRAETQYF | TGTGCCAGCTCACCACCGGGGCCACGGGCAGAGACCCAGTACTTC
TRBJ2-7 | TRBV7-3 | NA | NA | CASSYSLGYEQYF | TGTGCCAGCAGTTACAGTCTGGGCTACGAGCAGTACTTC
TRBJ2-7 | TRBV6-1 | NA | NA | CASSEEETGEVAYEQYF | TGTGCCAGCAGTGAAGAAGAAACAGGGGAGGTCGCCTACGAGCAGTACTTC
TRBJ2-2 | TRBV6-5 | few | NA | CASSLLGAGELFF | TGTGCCAGCAGTCTTCTGGGGGCCGGGGAGCTGTTTTTT
TRBJ2-7 | TRBV9 | few | NA | CASSVGFGAGDYEQYF | TGTGCCAGCAGCGTAGGTTTTGGGGCAGGGGACTACGAGCAGTACTTC
TRBJ1-1 | TRBV19 | NA | NA | CASMDSNYGANTEAFF | TGTGCCAGTATGGACTCGAACTACGGGGCAAACACTGAAGCTTTCTTT
TRBJ1-1 | TRBV25-1 | NA | NA | CASSEFYGSTNQAFF | TGTGCCAGCAGTGAATTTTATGGCAGCACCAACCAAGCTTTCTTT
TRBJ1-1 | TRBV7-3 | NA | NA | CASSLTIVGNTEAFF | TGTGCCAGCAGCTTAACGATCGTAGGGAACACTGAAGCTTTCTTT
TRBJ1-2 | TRBV2 | few | NA | CASSLGTDYYGYTF | TGTGCCAGCAGTCTGGGGACGGATTACTATGGCTACACCTTC
TRBJ2-5 | TRBV5-1 | NA | NA | CASSSGLPGETQYF | TGCGCCAGCAGCTCGGGACTGCCGGGGGAGACCCAGTACTTC
TRBJ2-7 | TRBV2 | few | TRBD1 | CASRDRGNEQYF | TGTGCCAGCAGAGACAGGGGCAACGAGCAGTACTTC
TRBJ1-1 | TRBV29-1 | NA | NA | CSVVRDYTEAFF | TGCAGCGTTGTTAGGGATTACACTGAAGCTTTCTTT
TRBJ2-1 | TRBV10-3 | NA | TRBD2 | CAISEPQAGVEGHNEQFF | TGTGCCATCAGTGAGCCCCAAGCGGGAGTCGAAGGGCACAATGAGCAGTTCTTC
TRBJ2-7 | TRBV4-1 | NA | NA | CASSQQDAGVYEQYF | TGCGCCAGCAGCCAGCAAGACGCCGGGGTCTACGAGCAGTACTTC
TRBJ2-5 | TRBV27 | NA | NA | CASRPTGLETQYF | TGTGCCAGCAGGCCCACAGGGCTAGAGACCCAGTACTTC
TRBJ2-2 | TRBV7-8 | NA | TRBD1 | CASSDPGQGAGELFF | TGTGCCAGCAGCGACCCGGGACAGGGGGCCGGGGAGCTGTTTTTT
TRBJ1-1 | TRBV6-5 | NA | NA | CASMGGLEAFF | TGTGCCAGCATGGGCGGGCTTGAAGCTTTCTTT
TRBJ1-4 | TRBV29-1 | NA | NA | CSVTLQGSNEKLFF | TGCAGCGTCACTCTACAGGGTTCTAATGAAAAACTGTTTTTT
TRBJ2-1 | TRBV7-9 | NA | TRBD2 | CASILLAGGGNEQFF | TGTGCCAGCATCCTCCTGGCGGGAGGAGGGAATGAGCAGTTCTTC
TRBJ1-5 | TRBV13 | NA | TRBD1 | CASSRQGAGNQPQHF | TGTGCCAGCAGCAGACAGGGGGCGGGGAATCAGCCCCAGCATTTT
TRBJ1-2 | TRBV4-1 | NA | TRBD1 | CASSQVWGQGSGYTF | TGCGCCAGCAGCCAAGTTTGGGGACAGGGAAGTGGCTACACCTTC
TRBJ2-2 | TRBV7-9 | NA | TRBD2 | CASSRPSGGDTGELFF | TGTGCCAGCAGCAGACCTAGCGGGGGGGACACCGGGGAGCTGTTTTTT
TRBJ2-1 | TRBV19 | NA | TRBD2 | CASSILERDYNEQFF | TGTGCCAGTAGTATCTTGGAGCGGGACTACAATGAGCAGTTCTTC
TRBJ2-1 | TRBV6-5 | NA | NA | CASRSPREQFF | TGTGCCAGCAGGTCCCCCCGGGAGCAGTTCTTC
TRBJ1-1 | TRBV19 | once | TRBD1 | CASSMGQGVNTEAFF | TGTGCCAGTAGTATGGGACAGGGGGTGAACACTGAAGCTTTCTTT
TRBJ2-1 | TRBV6-5 | NA | NA | CASSYSADRIYNEQFF | TGTGCCAGCAGTTACTCAGCGGACAGAATTTACAATGAGCAGTTCTTC
TRBJ2-3 | TRBV7-2 | NA | NA | CASSRIADTQYF | TGTGCCAGCAGCCGTATCGCAGATACGCAGTATTTT
TRBJ1-2 | TRBV6-1 | few | NA | CATRTVDYGYTF | TGTGCCACTCGAACGGTTGACTATGGCTACACCTTC
TRBJ2-7 | TRBV6-6 | NA | NA | CASRGPTLSDEQYF | TGTGCCAGCAGGGGGCCGACCTTATCTGACGAGCAGTACTTC
TRBJ1-3 | TRBV7-2 | NA | NA | CASSLTVDTIYF | TGTGCCAGCAGCTTAACGGTTGACACCATATATTTT
TRBJ2-7 | TRBV18 | NA | TRBD2 | CASSPSGTSGYEQYF | TGTGCCAGCTCACCGTCCGGGACTAGCGGTTACGAGCAGTACTTC
TRBJ2-1 | TRBV7-3 | NA | TRBD2 | CASSPQAGGSYNEQFF | TGTGCCAGCAGCCCCCAGGCGGGCGGGAGCTACAATGAGCAGTTCTTC
TRBJ2-1 | TRBV7-3 | few | TRBD2 | CASSLASGRGNEQFF | TGTGCCAGCAGCTTGGCTAGCGGGAGGGGGAATGAGCAGTTCTTC
TRBJ2-7 | TRBV5-1 | NA | TRBD1 | CASSPGQGDYEQYF | TGCGCCAGCAGCCCAGGACAGGGCGACTACGAGCAGTACTTC
TRBJ1-5 | TRBV2 | NA | TRBD1 | CASRPERQGYQPQHF | TGTGCCAGCAGGCCCGAAAGACAGGGCTATCAGCCCCAGCATTTT
TRBJ1-2 | TRBV7-9 | NA | TRBD1 | CASSLGGDSGGGYTF | TGTGCCAGCAGCTTAGGAGGGGACAGCGGGGGTGGCTACACCTTC
TRBJ2-7 | TRBV5-1 | NA | NA | CASSLEPGRGEQYF | TGCGCCAGCAGCTTGGAACCCGGAAGGGGCGAGCAGTACTTC
TRBJ1-2 | TRBV5-1 | NA | NA | CASSTGQYPYGYTF | TGCGCCAGCAGCACAGGACAGTACCCCTATGGCTACACCTTC
TRBJ1-2 | TRBV11-2 | NA | NA | CASSSYNYGYTF | TGTGCCAGCAGCTCCTATAACTATGGCTACACCTTC
TRBJ2-5 | TRBV7-6 | few | NA | CASTSRQIETQYF | TGTGCCAGCACCTCCCGACAAATAGAGACCCAGTACTTC
TRBJ2-1 | TRBV19 | once | NA | CASSPTPQGTYNEQFF | TGTGCCAGTAGTCCCACTCCTCAGGGTACCTACAATGAGCAGTTCTTC
TRBJ2-7 | TRBV6-6 | once | NA | CASSYIGSSYEQYF | TGTGCCAGCAGTTACATCGGCAGTTCCTACGAGCAGTACTTC
TRBJ2-2 | TRBV6-5 | NA | NA | CASSYVTRGELFF | TGTGCCAGCAGTTACGTCACGAGGGGGGAGCTGTTTTTT
TRBJ2-3 | TRBV29-1 | NA | NA | CSDLTREQGTDTQYF | TGCAGCGACCTCACGAGGGAACAGGGCACAGATACGCAGTATTTT
TRBJ2-7 | TRBV4-2 | NA | TRBD1 | CASSQDPDRAANEQYF | TGTGCCAGCAGCCAAGATCCTGACAGGGCGGCGAACGAGCAGTACTTC
TRBJ2-1 | TRBV4-3 | NA | NA | CASSQGGVASYNEQFF | TGCGCCAGCAGCCAAGGCGGGGTAGCGAGCTACAATGAGCAGTTCTTC
TRBJ2-1 | TRBV7-6 | NA | TRBD2 | CASSPRGGGSYNEQFF | TGTGCCAGCAGCCCTAGGGGCGGGGGGTCCTACAATGAGCAGTTCTTC
TRBJ2-2 | TRBV7-3 | NA | TRBD1 | CASSPGQGATGELFF | TGTGCCAGCAGCCCGGGACAGGGGGCTACCGGGGAGCTGTTTTTT
TRBJ1-2 | TRBV10-3 | NA | TRBD1 | CAISGTGGYDGYTF | TGTGCCATCAGTGGGACAGGGGGTTATGATGGCTACACCTTC
TRBJ1-1 | TRBV7-9 | NA | NA | CASSLRQVYEAFF | TGTGCCAGCAGCTTACGACAGGTGTATGAAGCTTTCTTT
TRBJ2-1 | TRBV10-3 | NA | TRBD2 | CATMGGEGLADYNEQFF | TGTGCCACCATGGGGGGAGAGGGACTAGCGGACTACAATGAGCAGTTCTTC